This T cell receptor beta chain was observed in a study of cytomegalovirus exposure and HLA in healthy donors. From the roughly 120-subject validation cohort, which was separate from the roughly 610-subject first cohort, the donors were drawn. Sequenced by immunoSEQ multiplex PCR; TCRdb stores in-frame clones only, minus some. The sample yields about 110,000 clones, about 92% seen once. The germline V gene has CDR1 LGHNA and CDR2 YSLEER. The CDR3 spans 15 residues. The V and J ends lost 1 base and 2 bases, in that order; junction bases with no gene match: 3. The TCR originated in a woman aged 18-29 years in good health and CMV-seronegative. The chain couples TRBV4-3 to TRBJ2-7, with 9 bases aligning to TRBD2. Material: PBMCs. The CDR3: CASSQVSSGTYEQYF. CDR3 in DNA: TGCGCCAGCAGCCAAGTATCTAGCGGGACCTACGAGCAGTACTTC.